The sequence of this TCR beta chain was determined in a study of response to subunit inactivated influenza vaccine. As concerns this clonotype: The target antigen is unknown.

Study findings and constraints: Few additional T cells are recruited per seasonal influenza vaccination, authors suggested.

With V trimmed by 3 bases and J by 2 bases, 2 bases remained unmatched. CDR1 and CDR2 from the germline V gene are LGHNA and YSLEER. The CDR3 consists of 17 residues. TCRdb re-called the RT-PCR reads with MiXCR, one entry per CDR3 protein. The profile covers 500,000 to 600,000 distinct CDR3 sequences, with 10% to 15% appearing a single time and about an eighth taken by the ten largest. This rearrangement joins TRBV4-3 to TRBJ2-1; the match to TRBD2 covers 15 bases. The source is a man in his fifties who received an inactivated influenza vaccine. Sequencing used PBMCs from blood, obtained about 40 days after vaccination. The chain's CDR3 is CASSQGLAGGTYNEQFF. The CDR3 DNA reads TGCGCCAGCAGCCAGGGACTAGCGGGGGGCACCTACAATGAGCAGTTCTTC.